This T cell receptor beta chain derives from a study of resident and recirculating memory T cells in vitiligo. Turning to the study itself: Each patient gave two lesional and two nonlesional epidermal shave biopsies, plus PBMCs.

Patients had to be free of confetti depigmentation, indicating active vitiligo. Remarks on this clone: Its cognate antigen is unknown.

The assay was immunoSEQ multiplex PCR, and TCRdb's table has in-frame clones only and misses some. Of tens of thousands of clones in the sample, 80% to 95% were seen once. General study results and limits: Clonality differed among vitiligo lesions, with no unique dominant clone. Non-conserved TCRs across sites and patients suggested distinct clones per lesion.

The TCR sequence derives from a male donor with vitiligo. Material for sequencing was blood.

This chain's CDR3 is CASSLKRGGVETQYF. The CDR3 region has the DNA TGTGCCAGCAGCTTAAAACGGGGGGGCGTGGAGACCCAGTACTTC. The chain recombines TRBV7-2 with TRBJ2-5; 8 bases agree with TRBD2. Germline V lookup: CDR1 SGHTA, CDR2 FQGNSA. V lost 2 bases, J lost 5 bases, and 7 bases stayed unmatched. CDR3 length: 15 residues. The whole variable domain, remainder taken from reference TRBV7-2 and TRBJ2-5, is GAGVSQSPSNKVTEKGKDVELRCDPISGHTALYWYRQSLGQGLEFLIYFQGNSAPDKSGLPSDRFSAERTGGSVSTLTIQRTQQEDSAVYLCASSLKRGGVETQYFGPGTRLLVL.